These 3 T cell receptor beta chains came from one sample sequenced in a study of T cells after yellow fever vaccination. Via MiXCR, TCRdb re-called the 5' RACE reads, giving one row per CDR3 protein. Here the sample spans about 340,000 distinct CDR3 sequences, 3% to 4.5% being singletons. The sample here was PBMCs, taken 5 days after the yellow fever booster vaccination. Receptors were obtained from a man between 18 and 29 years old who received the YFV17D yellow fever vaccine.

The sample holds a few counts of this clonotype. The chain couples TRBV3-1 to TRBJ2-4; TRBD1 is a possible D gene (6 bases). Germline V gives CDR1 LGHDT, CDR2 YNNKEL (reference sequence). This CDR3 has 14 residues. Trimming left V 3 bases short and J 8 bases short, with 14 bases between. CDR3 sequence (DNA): TGTGCCAGCAGCCACTCCAAAGAGGGGGACATTCAGTACTTC. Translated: CASSHSKEGDIQYF.

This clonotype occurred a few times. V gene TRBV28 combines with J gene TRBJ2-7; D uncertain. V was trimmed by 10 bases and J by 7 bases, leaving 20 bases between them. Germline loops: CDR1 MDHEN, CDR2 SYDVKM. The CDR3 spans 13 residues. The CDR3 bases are TGTGCCACCCTGGATCCCTCTGCTGGGGAGCAGTACTTC. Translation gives CATLDPSAGEQYF.

In nucleotides, the CDR3 is TGTGCCAGCAGGGGTTCGGCTGGAAACACCATATATTTT. It codes for CASRGSAGNTIYF. The chain employs TRBV2 and TRBJ1-3; D gene ambiguous. Germline V gene lookup returns CDR1 SNHLY and CDR2 FYNNEI. Trimming removed 6 bases at V and 2 bases at J, with 8 bases between. The CDR3 has 13 amino acids.